Listed below are T cell receptor beta chains from one sample, sequenced in a study of cytomegalovirus exposure and HLA in healthy donors. Only in-frame clones appear in the TCRdb table, and some are missing; sequencing was by immunoSEQ multiplex PCR. The data contain 100,000 to 150,000 clones, roughly 77% of them singletons. The specimen sequenced was PBMCs. Every receptor here comes from a woman in her thirties or forties in good health and CMV-seropositive. Each CDR3 is given with its conserved first and last residue. The D gene is left open where the match is weak. Size is stated for part of the rows, as once, few or many counts, or as a class when the clone is expanded.

J gene	clone size	CDR3 length	D gene	V gene	CDR3 DNA	CDR3 protein
TRBJ2-7	once	15	.	TRBV7-3	TGTGCCAGCAGCATTACAGGAGAGGACACCTACGAGCAGTACTTC	CASSITGEDTYEQYF
TRBJ2-3	once	15	TRBD2	TRBV5-1	TGCGCCAGCAGCCTCCTAGCGGGGGGGCGGAATACGCAGTATTTT	CASSLLAGGRNTQYF
TRBJ1-6	.	17	.	TRBV5-1	TGCGCCAGCAGCTTGGCCGGAGGTAGCGTACAAAATTCACCCCTCCACTTT	CASSLAGGSVQNSPLHF
TRBJ2-1	once	15	.	TRBV2	TGTGCCAGCAGATTGGACGGGAGCGGATACAATGAGCAGTTCTTC	CASRLDGSGYNEQFF
TRBJ2-1	.	12	TRBD1	TRBV5-1	TGCGCCAGCAGCCTAACAGGGGTCGAGCAGTTCTTC	CASSLTGVEQFF
TRBJ2-5	.	16	TRBD1	TRBV7-6	TGTGCCAGCAGCCAGGACAGGGGGATTGGCCAAGAGACCCAGTACTTC	CASSQDRGIGQETQYF
TRBJ2-1	.	14	TRBD1	TRBV28	TGTGCCAGCCCCTTTCGGACAGGGGTGGATGAGCAGTTCTTC	CASPFRTGVDEQFF
TRBJ1-1	.	16	TRBD1	TRBV4-1	TGCGCCAGCAGCCAAGGGGCGACAGGGTCGTACACTGAAGCTTTCTTT	CASSQGATGSYTEAFF
TRBJ2-7	once	15	.	TRBV9	TGTGCCAGCAGCGTAGCAGCAGGGGAGCACTACGAGCAGTACTTC	CASSVAAGEHYEQYF
TRBJ1-1	.	16	TRBD1	TRBV10-3	TGTGCCATCACCGACGGACAGGGGGTAGAGAACACTGAAGCTTTCTTT	CAITDGQGVENTEAFF
TRBJ2-3	few	15	TRBD2	TRBV6-1	TGTGCCAGCAGTTTTTTAGCGGGAGGCGCGGATACGCAGTATTTT	CASSFLAGGADTQYF
TRBJ2-1	.	15	.	TRBV23-1	TGCGCCAGCGGATACCGGGAAGACTCCTACAATGAGCAGTTCTTC	CASGYREDSYNEQFF
TRBJ1-4	.	15	.	TRBV7-9	TGTTCCAGCAGCTTCGGACTCTCAACTAATGAAAAACTGTTTTTT	CSSSFGLSTNEKLFF
TRBJ2-6	.	17	TRBD1	TRBV14	TGTGCCAGCAGCCAATGGACAGGGGCCAAGGGGGCCAACGTCCTGACTTTC	CASSQWTGAKGANVLTF
TRBJ1-3	.	16	.	TRBV10-3	TGTGCCATCAGTGAGTGGGGAGGCCTCTCTGGAAACACCATATATTTT	CAISEWGGLSGNTIYF
TRBJ2-5	few	14	TRBD1	TRBV19	TGTGCCAGTAGTTCGGGACAGGGAGGAGAGACCCAGTACTTC	CASSSGQGGETQYF
TRBJ2-4	few	15	.	TRBV5-6	TGTGCCAGCAGCTTGGCAGGGGATTTTGGAAACATTCAGTACTTC	CASSLAGDFGNIQYF
TRBJ2-7	.	15	TRBD2	TRBV4-2	TGTGCCAGCAGCCCACGGACTAGCGGACACTACGAGCAGTACTTC	CASSPRTSGHYEQYF
TRBJ1-1	.	12	.	TRBV5-1	TGCGCCAGCAGCTTGACGGGAGGCTTGGCTTTCTTT	CASSLTGGLAFF
TRBJ2-2	.	15	.	TRBV6-5	TGTGCCAGCAGTTACTTCCACACCAACACCGGGGAGCTGTTTTTT	CASSYFHTNTGELFF
TRBJ2-1	.	17	.	TRBV13	TGTGCCAGCAGCCTAGATGTCCCTAGCGCCACCTACAATGAGCAGTTCTTC	CASSLDVPSATYNEQFF
TRBJ2-7	few	15	TRBD1	TRBV15	TGTGCCACCAGCACACAGACAGGGGGGATCTACGAGCAGTACTTC	CATSTQTGGIYEQYF
TRBJ2-7	few	12	.	TRBV7-9	TGTTCCAGCAGCTCGTCACAGTACGAGCAGTACTTC	CSSSSSQYEQYF
TRBJ2-7	.	14	TRBD2	TRBV6-1	TGTGCCAGCAGCCTAGCGGAACTTACCTACGAGCAGTACTTC	CASSLAELTYEQYF